These 7 T cell receptor beta chains were sequenced from one sample in a study of T cell repertoires in cytomegalovirus infection. These receptors lack a known antigen. TCRdb recomputed calls from the reads with MiXCR, one row per CDR3 protein. The data show approximately 470,000 distinct CDR3 sequences, with roughly 42% seen just once and 35% to 50% held by the top ten. Sequenced here: cultured PBMCs, sampled from culture after CMV antigen stimulation. All receptors come from a human donor in good health (CMV status not recorded). Some clones in this sample may be carry-over from other donors' samples.

This clonotype was observed a few times. The chain combines TRBV7-2 with TRBJ2-7, with D possibly TRBD2 on 6 matching bases. The CDR3 contains 12 residues. Germline CDR1 is SGHTA and CDR2 is FQGNSA. The V gene lost 3 bases and the J gene lost 6 bases, with 9 bases spanning the gap. CDR3 coding DNA: TGTGCCAGCAGCTTTCGCGGGATCGAGCAGTACTTC. This gives the protein CASSFRGIEQYF.

V usage is TRBV6-2 or TRBV6-3 and J usage is TRBJ1-1, with a tentative D call TRBD1 (6 bases). This CDR3 spans 19 amino acids. Germline values: CDR1 MNHEY, CDR2 SVGEGT. The germline V and J ends were trimmed by 6 bases and 2 bases, with 28 bases remaining between them. The CDR3 protein is CASRLLRGPRDMYNTEAFF. The CDR3 DNA is TGTGCCAGCAGACTATTACGAGGGCCAAGGGACATGTATAACACTGAAGCTTTCTTT.

J is TRBJ2-5 and V is TRBV29-1; D is uncertain. The germline V gene encodes CDR1 SQVTM and CDR2 ANQGSEA. The V and J ends lost 1 base and 5 bases respectively, with 5 bases between them. This CDR3 contains 11 residues. This CDR3 is CSVEVGETQYF. The CDR3 bases are TGCAGCGTTGAAGTCGGGGAGACCCAGTACTTC.

The rearrangement links TRBV7-4 to TRBJ2-5, with D unresolved. V lost 5 bases, J lost 11 bases, and 21 bases lay in between. Germline V gene lookup returns CDR1 SGHVT and CDR2 SQSDAQ. The CDR3 has 14 residues. Here the CDR3 DNA reads TGTGCCAGCAGCCCGCAAGGGTTTGTGGAGTCTCAGTACTTC. It is translated as CASSPQGFVESQYF.

J is TRBJ2-2 and V is TRBV27; no reliable D call. CDR3 length equals 14 residues. Trimming removed 3 bases from V and 8 bases from J, with 13 bases in between. The V gene's germline CDR1 is MNHEY and CDR2 SMNVEV (reference sequence). Here the CDR3 DNA reads TGTGCCAGCAGTTTCGTCCCCACCGCGGGGGAGCTGTTTTTT. This codes for CASSFVPTAGELFF.

This clonotype was observed a handful of times. The chain joins TRBV19 to TRBJ1-5; possibly TRBD1 for D (5 bases). Germline CDR1 LNHDA, CDR2 SQIVND (reference sequence). V gave up 5 bases and J gave up 3 bases, with 17 bases separating them. This CDR3 is built from 16 residues. CDR3 sequence: CASSLGRGRPNQPQHF. The CDR3 nucleotides are TGTGCCAGTAGTCTAGGACGGGGCCGGCCCAATCAGCCCCAGCATTTT.

The rearrangement joins TRBV6-2 or TRBV6-3 to TRBJ2-2; a weak D match, TRBD2 (6 bases). Germline-derived CDR1 and CDR2 are MNHEY and SVGEGT. The CDR3 spans 18 residues. Trimming removed 5 bases from V and 4 bases from J, with 23 bases in between. The CDR3 is CASSAPRGGTGVTGELFF. CDR3 sequence (DNA): TGTGCCAGCAGTGCCCCGCGAGGTGGGACGGGAGTCACCGGGGAGCTGTTTTTT.